This T cell receptor (beta chain) was recorded in a study of T cell repertoires in cytomegalovirus infection. This clonotype was recorded many times. Its target is not known. CDR3 length: 14 amino acids. Germline V lookup: CDR1 SGHVS, CDR2 FQNEAQ. V lost 1 base and J lost 0, with 6 bases in between. TCRdb passed the reads through MiXCR, listing each CDR3 protein once. The repertoire includes 700,000 to 950,000 distinct CDR3 sequences, 30% to 35% of them detected once, and about an eighth sits in the top ten. Sequences were derived from cultured CD8+ T cells from PBMCs, sampled from culture after CMV antigen stimulation. This chain connects TRBV7-8 to TRBJ2-5, with a possible D match to TRBD1 (6 bases). The receptor was isolated from a human donor in good health (CMV status not recorded). Some clones in this sample may be carry-over from other donors' samples. This CDR3 is CASSLGTDQETQYF. CDR3 nucleotides: TGTGCCAGCAGCTTAGGGACAGACCAAGAGACCCAGTACTTC.